The 28 T cell receptor beta chains below come from one sample, sequenced in a study of cytomegalovirus exposure and HLA in healthy donors. The PCR used 60 Vbeta and 13 Jbeta primers. Here immunoSEQ multiplex PCR was the method, and the copy in TCRdb shows in-frame clones only, minus some. The table lists 150,000 to 200,000 clones, around 80% of them singletons. The sample taken for sequencing was PBMCs. Every receptor here comes from a woman in her thirties or forties in good health and CMV-seronegative.

This clone was observed a few times. The chain has TRBV14 and TRBJ2-7, with unresolved D. CDR1 and CDR2 (germline): SGHDN, FVKESK. Trimming left V 4 bases short and J 3 bases short, with 7 bases between. This CDR3 is 12 amino acids long. The CDR3 spells CASSPQRYEQYF. The CDR3 DNA follows: TGTGCCAGCAGCCCCCAGCGCTACGAGCAGTACTTC.

This chain connects TRBV28 to TRBJ2-7; 8 bases are shared with TRBD2. CDR1 MDHEN and CDR2 SYDVKM come from the germline V gene. This CDR3 contains 15 residues. V lost 5 bases and J lost 6; bases outside the gene matches: 12. CDR3 coding DNA: TGTGCCAGCAGTCTGCCCTCGGGACTAGAAGCCGAGCAGTACTTC. It translates to CASSLPSGLEAEQYF.

This clone occurred a few times. Compared with germline, one end of the junction differs, possibly owing to a read error. This rearrangement joins TRBV7-7 to TRBJ1-1; D remains unclear. Germline V lookup: CDR1 SSHAT, CDR2 FNYEAQ (reference sequence). The CDR3 runs to 13 residues. The CDR3 region is CASSLGQYTEAFF. DNA of the CDR3: TGTGCTAGCAGCTTAGGTCAGTACACTGAAGCTTTCTTT.

The J gene is TRBJ2-3, the V gene TRBV4-2; D might be TRBD1 (7 bases). The CDR3 length is 18 residues. V dropped 0 bases and J dropped 4 bases, with 20 bases sitting between them. CDR1 is LGHNA, CDR2 YNFKEQ, per germline. CDR3 protein: CASSQEPTAEGASDTQYF. In nucleotides, the CDR3 is TGTGCCAGCAGCCAAGAGCCCACGGCGGAGGGGGCATCAGATACGCAGTATTTT.

This clone was seen only a few times. The chain links TRBV27 to TRBJ1-5; the match to TRBD1 covers 8 bases. CDR1 is MNHEY, CDR2 SMNVEV, per germline (reference sequence). This CDR3 has 16 residues. V lost 3 bases, J lost 4 bases, and 8 bases stayed unmatched. The CDR3 region is CASSFVRTGSNQPQHF. The DNA for the CDR3 is TGTGCCAGCAGTTTTGTGAGGACAGGGTCTAATCAGCCCCAGCATTTT.

In this sample, this clone turned up a few times. The chain carries TRBV30 and TRBJ1-3; the D gene is possibly TRBD1 (6 bases). The CDR3 has 15 residues. Trimming took 1 base from V and 0 from J, leaving 10 bases between them. Germline V gene lookup returns CDR1 GTSNPN and CDR2 SVGIG (reference sequence). This CDR3 reads CAWSEGVSSGNTIYF. CDR3 in DNA: TGTGCCTGGAGTGAGGGGGTGAGCTCTGGAAACACCATATATTTT.

The chain combines TRBV28 with TRBJ2-3, with TRBD1 as a possible D gene (6 bases). Germline assignment: CDR1 MDHEN and CDR2 SYDVKM. V was cut by 6 bases and J by 6 bases, with 16 bases left in between. The CDR3 loop spans 14 amino acids. CDR3 bases: TGTGCCAGCAGCCGTTTACAGGGTCCTGATACGCAGTATTTT. Translated: CASSRLQGPDTQYF.

This clone has more than one count but fewer than ten. This rearrangement joins TRBV18 to TRBJ1-4; 10 nucleotides match TRBD1. Germline V gene data show CDR1 as KGHSH and CDR2 as LQKENI. V lost 3 bases, J lost 7 bases, and 5 bases stayed unmatched. The CDR3 runs to 15 residues. The CDR3 coding sequence is TGTGCCAGCTCACCCCGGGACAGGGGCGGTGAAAAACTGTTTTTT. Amino acids: CASSPRDRGGEKLFF.

The genes are TRBV7-8 and TRBJ2-7; TRBD1 matches 8 bases. Germline-derived CDR1 and CDR2 are SGHVS and FQNEAQ. The CDR3 consists of 16 residues. The V segment lost 4 bases and the J segment 4 bases; nucleotides outside the gene matches: 12. This chain's CDR3 is CASSSFQGAPPYEQYF. CDR3 DNA: TGTGCCAGCAGCTCCTTCCAGGGGGCCCCGCCTTACGAGCAGTACTTC.

In its sample, this clone was seen once. V gene TRBV7-3 combines with J gene TRBJ2-2, with 7 positions matching TRBD1. V was pared by 2 bases and J by 0 bases, with 0 bases of the junction left unmatched. Germline V CDR1 and CDR2: SGHTA, FQGTGA. The CDR3 is made up of 15 amino acids. The CDR3 region is CASSLQGANTGELFF. The CDR3 region has the DNA TGTGCCAGCAGCTTACAGGGGGCGAACACCGGGGAGCTGTTTTTT.

The CDR3 region is CASAFEAMNTEAFF. In DNA form, the CDR3 reads TGTGCCAGTGCATTTGAGGCGATGAACACTGAAGCTTTCTTT. The chain couples TRBV27 to TRBJ1-1; no clear D gene. Germline V gives CDR1 MNHEY, CDR2 SMNVEV (reference sequence). The CDR3 covers 14 residues. Trimming removed 9 bases at V and 0 bases at J, with 14 bases between.

Concerning this clone: Mismatch with germline at one junction end may stem from a read error. The genes are TRBV5-1 and TRBJ2-7; the match to TRBD1 covers 9 bases. Germline V lookup: CDR1 SGHRS, CDR2 YFSETQ. This CDR3 is built from 15 residues. The CDR3 DNA is TGCGCCAGCAGCCCGGGACAGGGTCCCCTAGGCGAGGAGTACTTC. It is translated as CASSPGQGPLGEEYF.

A few counts support this clone. The chain employs TRBV7-3 and TRBJ2-3; weak D call: TRBD2 (6 bases). CDR1 and CDR2 (germline): SGHTA, FQGTGA. Trimming cost V 2 bases and J 2 bases, with 20 bases left between them. The CDR3 consists of 18 residues. In nucleotides, the CDR3 is TGTGCCAGCAGCTTAGGGATGGGGAGGACATCCCTCACAGATACGCAGTATTTT. Its translation: CASSLGMGRTSLTDTQYF.

The chain is built from TRBV7-3 and TRBJ2-2; 9 nucleotides align to TRBD2. The CDR3 spans 17 residues. The J segment lost 5 bases and the V segment lost 3 bases, leaving 10 bases of the junction unmatched. Germline CDR1 is SGHTA and CDR2 is FQGTGA. The CDR3 region is CASSLRTSASGTGELFF. The CDR3 DNA reads TGTGCCAGCAGCTTGAGGACTAGCGCAAGTGGAACCGGGGAGCTGTTTTTT. Supplemented by reference TRBV7-3 and TRBJ2-2, the full variable domain reads GAGVSQTPSNKVTEKGKYVELRCDPISGHTALYWYRQSLGQGPEFLIYFQGTGAADDSGLPNDRFFAVRPEGSVSTLKIQRTERGDSAVYLCASSLRTSASGTGELFFGEGSRLTVL.

The chain employs TRBV4-2 and TRBJ2-1, with TRBD2 identical over 8 bases. The V gene's germline CDR1 is LGHNA and CDR2 YNFKEQ. CDR3 size: 18 residues. The V and J ends lost 0 bases and 8 bases, in that order; junction bases with no gene match: 15. The CDR3 nucleotides are TGTGCCAGCAGCCAAGAATTAGGGGCGGGTAGCGGGAACCATGAGCAGTTCTTC. The encoded protein is CASSQELGAGSGNHEQFF.

The gene calls are TRBV27 and TRBJ2-3; no definite D call. CDR3 length: 13 residues. Deletions cut 3 bases from V and 2 bases from J, with 6 bases between. CDR1 and CDR2 from the germline V gene are MNHEY and SMNVEV (reference sequence). The CDR3 reads CASSFSLTDTQYF. The CDR3 DNA follows: TGTGCCAGCAGTTTTTCCCTCACAGATACGCAGTATTTT.

The V call is TRBV5-1, the J call TRBJ2-1; 10 bases align to TRBD2. The CDR3 has 17 residues. Trimming cost V 1 base and J 0 bases; bases outside gene matches: 4. The germline V gene encodes CDR1 SGHRS and CDR2 YFSETQ. DNA of the CDR3: TGCGCCAGCAGCTTGAAGACTAGCGGGTTCTCCTACAATGAGCAGTTCTTC. This codes for CASSLKTSGFSYNEQFF.

This clone came up a few times. CDR3 in DNA: TGCAGCGTCCGCCTCGTCCCCAGGGGCGAGCAGTACTTC. Residues: CSVRLVPRGEQYF. This rearrangement joins TRBV29-1 to TRBJ2-7, with D possibly being TRBD1 (6 bases). Germline assignment: CDR1 SQVTM and CDR2 ANQGSEA. The CDR3 loop spans 13 amino acids. Trimming stripped 6 bases from V and 6 bases from J, with 18 bases between.

There are a few counts of this clone. The chain recombines TRBV27 with TRBJ2-7; TRBD1 matches at 9 bases. CDR1 and CDR2 (germline): MNHEY, SMNVEV (reference sequence). The CDR3 covers 15 residues. The trim removed 3 bases at V and 3 bases at J, leaving 6 bases unmatched. CDR3 amino acids: CASSFSGTGIYEQYF. CDR3 DNA sequence: TGTGCCAGCAGTTTCTCCGGGACAGGGATCTACGAGCAGTACTTC.

V is TRBV6-1 and J is TRBJ2-7; TRBD1 agrees at 11 bases. The V gene's germline CDR1 is MNHNS and CDR2 SASEGT. Losses at the gene ends were 5 bases for V and 6 bases for J; bases not matched to a gene: 3. The CDR3 runs 13 residues. For the CDR3, the DNA is TGTGCCAGCAGTTGGGACAGGGGGGGCGAGCAGTACTTC. This sequence encodes CASSWDRGGEQYF.

As to this clone: Its ends do not fully match the called genes, so a read error is possible. The chain has TRBV7-9 and TRBJ2-5; TRBD1 matches 7 bases. Germline V gene sequence: CDR1 SEHNR, CDR2 FQNEAQ (reference sequence). This CDR3 comprises 12 residues. CDR3 protein: CSSSLQGETQYF. The CDR3 DNA sequence: TGTTCCAGCAGCTTACAGGGGGAGACCCAGTACTTC.

The gene calls are TRBV9 and TRBJ2-3, with D uncertain. This CDR3 has 17 residues. V lost 4 bases and J 1 base, leaving 19 bases between the germline ends. The germline V gene encodes CDR1 SGDLS and CDR2 YYNGEE. This CDR3 reads CASSSTSWAHGTDTQYF. In DNA, the CDR3 is TGTGCCAGCAGCTCTACCTCCTGGGCCCATGGCACAGATACGCAGTATTTT.

Details on this clone: The germline gene is not matched at one end of the junction; a read error may be the cause. The CDR3 region has the DNA TGTACCAGCAGTCCATCGCGGGCTGAGCAGTTCTTC. Translating it yields CTSSPSRAEQFF. The rearrangement uses TRBV6-1 and TRBJ2-1, with D perhaps matching TRBD2 (5 bases). Germline-derived CDR1 and CDR2 are MNHNS and SASEGT. There are 12 residues in the CDR3.

J is TRBJ2-1 and V is TRBV6-6; D perhaps matches TRBD2 (6 bases). The CDR3 covers 15 residues. Trimming pared 0 bases from V and 6 bases from J, leaving 12 bases between. Germline V gene lookup returns CDR1 MNHNY and CDR2 SVGAGI (reference sequence). The CDR3 coding sequence is TGTGCCAGCAGTTACTCGTCAGCGGGTCTCAATGAGCAGTTCTTC. Translation: CASSYSSAGLNEQFF.

This clone was seen a handful of times. The rearrangement uses TRBV6-6 and TRBJ1-1; weak D call: TRBD1 (6 bases). The length of the CDR3 is 16 residues. The V end was cut by 6 bases, the J end by 2 bases, with 19 bases between. Germline values: CDR1 MNHNY, CDR2 SVGAGI (reference sequence). CDR3 DNA: TGTGCCAGCAGAGGGGGGGAGGGTGGAAGAAACACTGAAGCTTTCTTT. Its protein product is CASRGGEGGRNTEAFF.

This clone was seen more than once but under ten times. The chain is built from TRBV6-5 and TRBJ2-3; D is unresolved. Trimming took 2 bases from V and 0 from J, leaving 9 bases between them. The CDR3 has 15 residues. Looked up from germline, CDR1 is MNHEY and CDR2 is SVGAGI. The CDR3 reads CASSYAAESTDTQYF. The CDR3 region has the DNA TGTGCCAGCAGTTACGCGGCGGAAAGCACAGATACGCAGTATTTT.

The chain carries TRBV11-2 and TRBJ2-7; 7 bases line up with TRBD2. This CDR3 spans 12 amino acids. Germline CDR1 and CDR2: SGHAT and FQNNGV. Trimming took 1 base from V and 9 from J; bases not matched to a gene: 3. Here the CDR3 reads CASSLAREGQYF. CDR3 coding DNA: TGTGCCAGCAGCTTAGCGAGGGAGGGGCAGTACTTC.

This clone was counted only a few times. The genes are TRBV7-9 and TRBJ1-5; the match to TRBD1 covers 7 bases. Per germline, CDR1 SEHNR and CDR2 FQNEAQ (reference sequence). With V trimmed by 4 bases and J by 6 bases, 6 bases remained unmatched. The CDR3 is made up of 14 amino acids. CDR3: CASSSQGNVQPQHF. CDR3 DNA: TGTGCCAGCAGCTCACAGGGGAATGTTCAGCCCCAGCATTTT.